This T cell receptor beta chain was sequenced for a study of shared clonotypes between healthy human individuals. For the study at large: Each donor had three CD4 naive, three CD4 memory, two CD8 naive and one CD8 memory plate.

This table comes from immunoSEQ multiplex PCR, and its TCRdb copy is limited to in-frame clones, with some not included. Of millions of clones listed, approximately 94% were seen once; the top ten hold 0.9% to 1.3%. This CDR3 is built from 16 residues. V was clipped by 0 bases and J by 4 bases; unmatched bases: 2. The germline gives CDR1 LGHNA, CDR2 YSLEER. Naive CD8 cells comprised CD45RO-negative, CCR7-positively selected cells, excluding terminally differentiated effector memory CD45RA+ cells. Concerning this clone itself: Other DNA sequences in this sample translate to the same CDR3.

This sequence joins TRBV4-3 and TRBJ2-3, with 12 bases that match TRBD2. Sequenced input: naive CD8+ T cells sorted from blood. The clonotype comes from a man between 18 and 35 years old in good health. In DNA, the CDR3 is TGCGCCAGCAGCCAAGAACTAGCGGGAGGCCCAGATACGCAGTATTTT. Amino acids: CASSQELAGGPDTQYF.